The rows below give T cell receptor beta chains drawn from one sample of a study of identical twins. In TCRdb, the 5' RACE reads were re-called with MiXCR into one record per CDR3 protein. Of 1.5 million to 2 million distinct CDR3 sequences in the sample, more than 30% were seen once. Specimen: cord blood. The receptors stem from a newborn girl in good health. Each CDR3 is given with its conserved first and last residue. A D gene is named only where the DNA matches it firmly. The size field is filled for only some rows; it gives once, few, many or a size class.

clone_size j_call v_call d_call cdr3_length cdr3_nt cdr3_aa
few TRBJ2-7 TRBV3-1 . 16 TGTGCCAGCAGCCAAGGTCGGGGCATATCCTACAATGAGCAGTACTTC CASSQGRGISYNEQYF
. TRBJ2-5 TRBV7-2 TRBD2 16 TGTGCCAGCAGCTTAAGCTTGGCGGGAGGCTGGGAGACCCAGTACTTC CASSLSLAGGWETQYF
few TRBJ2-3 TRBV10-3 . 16 TGTGCCATCAGGATTTCCGGGACGGAAAGGAGATTTACGCAGTATTTT CAIRISGTERRFTQYF
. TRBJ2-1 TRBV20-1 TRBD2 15 TGCAGTGCTAGAGGGACTAGCGGGAGTGGGAATGAGCAGTTCTTC CSARGTSGSGNEQFF
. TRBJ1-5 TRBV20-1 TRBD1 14 TGCAGTGCGCGGACAGGGGCGAGCAATCAGCCCCAGCATTTT CSARTGASNQPQHF
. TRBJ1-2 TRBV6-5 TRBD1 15 TGTGCCAGCAGTTACGGGACAGGGAGAGACTATGGCTACACCTTC CASSYGTGRDYGYTF
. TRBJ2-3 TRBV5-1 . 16 TGCGCCAGCAGCAACCCGGGACCTCCTAGCACAGATACGCAGTATTTT CASSNPGPPSTDTQYF
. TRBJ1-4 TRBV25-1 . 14 TGTGCCAGCAGTGTGGGACATGACAGGGAAAAACTGTTTTTT CASSVGHDREKLFF
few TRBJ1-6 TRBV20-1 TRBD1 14 TGCAGTGCTAGGGCTCCGGGACAGGGATCACCCCTCCACTTT CSARAPGQGSPLHF
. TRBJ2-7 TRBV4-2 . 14 TGTGCCAGCAGCCCGACCACGCGGTTATACGAGCAGTACTTC CASSPTTRLYEQYF
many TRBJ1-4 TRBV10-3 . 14 TGTGCCTCGCTGGGGGGCCCACCCGAGGAAAAACTGTTTTTT CASLGGPPEEKLFF
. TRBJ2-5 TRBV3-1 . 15 TGTGCCAGCAGCCAAAGTGAAACAGGGAAAGAGACCCAGTACTTC CASSQSETGKETQYF
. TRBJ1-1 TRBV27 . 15 TGTGCCAGCAGTTTGTTTGGCAGGGAGAACACTGAAGCTTTCTTT CASSLFGRENTEAFF
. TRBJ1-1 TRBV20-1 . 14 TGCAGTGCTAGAGATCTTTGGGGACCGCGAGGGGCTTTCTTT CSARDLWGPRGAFF
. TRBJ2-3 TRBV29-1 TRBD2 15 TGCAGCGTTGGTAGAGAGCGGGAGTGGGCAGATACGCAGTATTTT CSVGREREWADTQYF
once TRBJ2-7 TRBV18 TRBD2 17 TGTGCCAGCTCACGTCTAGCGGGAGGGACATCCTACAATGAGCAGTACTTC CASSRLAGGTSYNEQYF
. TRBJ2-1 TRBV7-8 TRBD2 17 TGTGCCAGCAGCTTAAAAAGACTAGCGGGGGCGCACAATGAGCAGTTCTTC CASSLKRLAGAHNEQFF
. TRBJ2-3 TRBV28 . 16 TGTGCCAGCAGTACCCCACACAGGCTGTTCACAGATACGCAGTATTTT CASSTPHRLFTDTQYF
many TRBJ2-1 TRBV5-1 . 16 TGCGCCAGCAGCTTGGGACTTTCGAGCTCCTACAATGAGCAGTTCTTC CASSLGLSSSYNEQFF
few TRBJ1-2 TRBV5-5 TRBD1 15 TGTGCCAGCAGCCCGACAGGGGCTGCTAACTATGGCTACACCTTC CASSPTGAANYGYTF
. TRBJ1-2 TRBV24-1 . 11 TGTGCCACCTGGGCAGACTATGGCTACACCTTC CATWADYGYTF
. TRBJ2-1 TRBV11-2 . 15 TGTGCCAGCAGCTCGGACTGGGCCTCCATCAATGAGCAGTTCTTC CASSSDWASINEQFF
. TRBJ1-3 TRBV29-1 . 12 TGCAGCGTCCGGACACTTGGAAACACCATATATTTT CSVRTLGNTIYF
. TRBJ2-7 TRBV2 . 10 TGTACCAGCAGACCAAACGAGCAGTACTTC CTSRPNEQYF
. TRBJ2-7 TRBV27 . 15 TGTGCCAGCAGTTTTGGCCGGGGCCAGTCCTACGAGCAGTACTTC CASSFGRGQSYEQYF
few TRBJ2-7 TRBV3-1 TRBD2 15 TGTGCCAGCAGCTTACTTAGCGGGAGGGCCCACGAGCAGTACTTC CASSLLSGRAHEQYF
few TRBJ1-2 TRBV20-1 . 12 TGCAGTGCCGTGGGGCCCAACTATGGCTACACCTTC CSAVGPNYGYTF
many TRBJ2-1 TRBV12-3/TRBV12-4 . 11 TGTGCCAGCAGAGAGTCAGGCGAGCAGTTCTTC CASRESGEQFF
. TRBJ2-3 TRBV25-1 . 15 TGTGCCAGCAGACCAGCCGGGACTAGCACAGATACGCAGTATTTT CASRPAGTSTDTQYF
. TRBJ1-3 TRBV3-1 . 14 TGTGCCAGCAGCCGAGCGTTCTCTGGAAACACCATATATTTT CASSRAFSGNTIYF
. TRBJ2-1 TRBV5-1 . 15 TGCGCCAGCAGCTTGACCGGGGGCCCTCCCGATGAGCAGTTCTTC CASSLTGGPPDEQFF
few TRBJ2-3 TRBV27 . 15 TGTGCCAGCAGCCTCCTACAGGGAAACGCAGATACGCAGTATTTT CASSLLQGNADTQYF
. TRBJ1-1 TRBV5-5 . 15 TGTGCCAGCAGCCCAGCCTCATTGGGCAACACTGAAGCTTTCTTT CASSPASLGNTEAFF
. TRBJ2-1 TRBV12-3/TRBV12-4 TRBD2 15 TGTGCCAGCAGGGTAGCGGGGGGGCGACACAATGAGCAGTTCTTC CASRVAGGRHNEQFF
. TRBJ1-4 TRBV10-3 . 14 TGTGCCATCAGTGAGTTAGCGGCAGCAGAAAAACTGTTTTTT CAISELAAAEKLFF
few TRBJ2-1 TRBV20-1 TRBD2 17 TGCAGTGCTAGAGACCTTTACGGGAGGAGCTCCTACAATGAGCAGTTCTTC CSARDLYGRSSYNEQFF
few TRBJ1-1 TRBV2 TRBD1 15 TGTGCCAGCTCTTCGACAGGGGCTGTGGACACTGAAGCTTTCTTT CASSSTGAVDTEAFF